The present entry profiles one TCR beta chain with its context. Its target is unknown. This sample was included in a study of shared clonotypes between healthy human individuals. Study-wide context: CD4 naive and CD4 memory each took three plates per donor, while CD8 naive took two and CD8 memory one.

Study results and caveats: Blood was the sole source, and tissue repertoires probably differ.

Between the trimmed V and J ends, which lost 2 bases and 5 bases, there was a span of 19 bases. Germline V gene sequence: CDR1 SGHRS, CDR2 YFSETQ. The CDR3 spans 16 residues. Authors' analysis steps: Quality scores were absent from the junction-only immunoSEQ sequences, so filtering differed. Here immunoSEQ multiplex PCR was the method, and the copy in TCRdb shows in-frame clones only, minus some. V and J calls and clone size are copied from that table; D and trimming were computed from the DNA. There are about 600,000 clones in the sample; more than 95% occur only once, and 0.057% lies in the top ten.

This receptor was taken from a woman aged 25-40 years in good health. The genes are TRBV5-1 and TRBJ1-1; D is perhaps TRBD1 (6 bases). The sequencing input was naive CD4+ T cells sorted from blood. This sample's subset: CD45RA+ positively selected. The CDR3 DNA reads as TGCGCCAGCAGCTTTTCGGCACAGGGTGTCGCGACTGAAGCTTTCTTT. Amino acids: CASSFSAQGVATEAFF.